One sample yielded the 18 T cell receptor beta chains listed below, sequenced in a study of blood T cells in healthy people across ages. For the second PCR, which ran for about 7 to 11 cycles, a sample-barcoded 5' primer and a J-beta primer mix were used. A single record per CDR3 protein comes from TCRdb applying MiXCR to the 5' RACE reads. The table has over 550,000 distinct CDR3 sequences, approximately 30% seen once. Sequenced sample: blood. These receptors all stem from a woman of 80 years or more in good health.

This clonotype has at least ten counts. The chain employs TRBV29-1 and TRBJ1-1; no firm D call. Between the trimmed V and J ends, which lost 6 bases and 0 bases, there was a span of 2 bases. Germline V gene lookup returns CDR1 SQVTM and CDR2 ANQGSEA. This CDR3 region has 10 residues. The CDR3 bases are TGCAGCGTCTTGAACACTGAAGCTTTCTTT. It codes for CSVLNTEAFF.

As regards this clonotype: One base away lies a much larger clone, so this may be a sequencing read error. This chain connects TRBV20-1 to TRBJ2-3; 10 nucleotides line up with TRBD2. CDR3 length equals 13 residues. Germline V gives CDR1 DFQATT, CDR2 SNEGSKA (reference sequence). DNA of the CDR3: TGCAGTGCCATGCTAGCGGGGGCAGATACGCGGTATTTT. It yields the protein CSAMLAGADTRYF.

The rearrangement links TRBV11-1 to TRBJ1-1, with D unresolved. V lost 5 bases and J lost 2, with 9 bases in between. CDR1 SGHAT and CDR2 FQDESV come from the germline V gene (reference sequence). There are 13 residues in the CDR3. The CDR3 here is CASSNRRNTEAFF. CDR3 DNA sequence: TGTGCCAGCAGCAACCGCAGAAACACTGAAGCTTTCTTT.

This clonotype was picked up a small number of times. This may be a read error: a much more frequent sequence differs by one nucleotide. This sequence joins TRBV7-8 and TRBJ2-1; TRBD2 agrees at 11 bases. The J call may be faulty, since TRBJ2-7 better matches the DNA end. This CDR3 contains 18 residues. Germline values: CDR1 SGHVS, CDR2 FQNEAQ. The CDR3 sequence: CASSQPSGGSPSGNEQYF. The CDR3 DNA reads TGTGCCAGCAGCCAACCTAGCGGGGGGTCCCCCTCGGGAAATGAGCAGTACTTC.

Ten or more counts support this clonotype. The rearrangement uses TRBV20-1 and TRBJ2-7; 11 nucleotides align to TRBD1. This CDR3 is 16 amino acids long. CDR1 is DFQATT and CDR2 is SNEGSKA in the germline V gene (reference sequence). J was trimmed by 1 base and V by 6 bases; bases with no gene match: 11. For the CDR3, the DNA is TGCAGTGCGACGGACAGGGGGCGCGGAAAGTCCTACGAGCAGTACTTC. Amino acid sequence: CSATDRGRGKSYEQYF.

This clonotype occurred a few times. The gene calls are TRBV20-1 and TRBJ1-5, with D tentatively TRBD1 (5 bases). Germline assignment: CDR1 DFQATT and CDR2 SNEGSKA (reference sequence). The CDR3 spans 13 residues. Trimming took off 4 bases at V and 8 bases at J, with 15 bases between the two ends. The DNA for the CDR3 is TGCAGTGCTACCCGGCGGTTGGGGGAGCCCCAGCATTTT. This gives the protein CSATRRLGEPQHF.

This chain joins TRBV7-2 and TRBJ1-1; D call uncertain. CDR1 is SGHTA and CDR2 is FQGNSA in the germline V gene. The V gene lost 3 bases and the J gene lost 0 bases, with 8 bases spanning the gap. This CDR3 is built from 14 residues. The CDR3 reads CASSFGPMNTEAFF. For the CDR3, the DNA is TGTGCCAGCAGCTTCGGACCGATGAACACTGAAGCTTTCTTT.

This clonotype has at least ten counts. The gene calls are TRBV6-1 and TRBJ2-1; D call uncertain. V was cut by 2 bases and J by 5 bases, with 10 bases left in between. CDR1 and CDR2 from the germline V gene are MNHNS and SASEGT. The CDR3 consists of 14 residues. The CDR3 DNA reads as TGTGCCAGCAGTGAACGGCTGGGAAACAATGAGCAGTTCTTC. This sequence encodes CASSERLGNNEQFF.

In its sample, this clonotype was seen many times. The CDR3 loop is CASSAGLAGGPSSYNEQFF. The CDR3 DNA is TGTGCCAGCAGCGCAGGACTAGCGGGGGGACCCAGCTCCTACAATGAGCAGTTCTTC. The chain employs TRBV7-9 and TRBJ2-1, with 14 bases identical to TRBD2. This CDR3 spans 19 amino acids. The germline gives CDR1 SEHNR, CDR2 FQNEAQ (reference sequence). Trimming cost V 5 bases and J 0 bases; bases outside gene matches: 9.

This clonotype was picked up many times. Written as DNA, the CDR3 is TGCAGTGTTACTAGGACTAGCGGGACCGGTGAGCAGTTCTTC. Residues: CSVTRTSGTGEQFF. The chain recombines TRBV20-1 with TRBJ2-1; 12 bases fit TRBD2. From germline, CDR1 is DFQATT and CDR2 SNEGSKA (reference sequence). V shed 7 bases, J shed 9 bases, and the junction held 10 bases outside the gene matches. This CDR3 comprises 14 residues.

This clonotype came up a few times. Possible read error: a much larger clone is one base away. V gene TRBV3-1 combines with J gene TRBJ2-5, with 12 bases fitting TRBD2. CDR3 size: 15 residues. Unmatched junction bases numbered 10, after V lost 3 bases and J lost 11 bases. The germline V gene encodes CDR1 LGHDT and CDR2 YNNKEL (reference sequence). The DNA for the CDR3 is TGTGCCAGCAGCCAGAGTCTAGCGGGGGGGAATGAGCAGTACTTC. This gives the protein CASSQSLAGGNEQYF.

This clonotype was counted only a few times. This chain links TRBV5-1 with TRBJ1-1; 7 positions agree with TRBD1. The CDR3 has 13 residues. The germline CDR1 and CDR2 sequences are SGHRS and YFSETQ. V lost 4 bases to trimming and J lost 6 bases; unmatched junction nucleotides: 6. CDR3 amino acids: CASSRDSESEAFF. The CDR3 nucleotides are TGCGCCAGCAGCCGGGACAGTGAATCTGAAGCTTTCTTT. The whole variable domain, remainder taken from reference TRBV5-1 and TRBJ1-1, is KAGVTQTPRYLIKTRGQQVTLSCSPISGHRSVSWYQQTPGQGLQFLFEYFSETQRNKGNFPGRFSGRQFSNSRSEMNVSTLELGDSALYLCASSRDSESEAFFGQGTRLTVV.

This clonotype was picked up many times. The rearrangement uses TRBV6-5 and TRBJ2-7; D is uncertain. Trimming left V 0 bases short and J 9 bases short, with 6 bases between. The CDR3 loop spans 11 amino acids. Germline V gene sequence: CDR1 MNHEY, CDR2 SVGAGI. CDR3 DNA sequence: TGTGCCAGCAGTTACTCGGGTGTGCAGTACTTC. This codes for CASSYSGVQYF.

CDR3 nucleotide sequence: TGTGCCAGTAGTACGGGAGGCCGGGCCCAGCCCCAGCATTTT. It codes for CASSTGGRAQPQHF. This chain joins TRBV19 and TRBJ1-5, with unresolved D. Germline V gives CDR1 LNHDA, CDR2 SQIVND (reference sequence). The CDR3 spans 14 residues. V shed 4 bases and J shed 7 bases, with 14 bases lying between them.

This clonotype was observed at least ten times. The chain recombines TRBV5-1 with TRBJ2-3; TRBD1 might be the D (6 bases). The CDR3 is made up of 17 amino acids. Trimming shortened V by 6 bases and J by 0 bases, and 20 bases separated the two germline ends. The germline gives CDR1 SGHRS, CDR2 YFSETQ. The CDR3 loop reads CASTPLSTGSSTDTQYF. The CDR3 bases are TGCGCCAGCACCCCTCTTTCGACAGGATCTAGCACAGATACGCAGTATTTT.

This chain joins TRBV10-3 and TRBJ2-4; 10 positions match TRBD1. Gene TRBJ2-7 matches the end of the DNA better, so the J call may be wrong. The CDR3 spans 13 residues. CDR1 is ENHRY, CDR2 SYGVKD, per germline. The CDR3 region is CAIGTGVPYEQYF. DNA of the CDR3: TGTGCCATAGGGACAGGGGTTCCCTACGAGCAGTACTTC.

As for this clonotype: The junction and the germline gene differ at one end; a read error may be behind it. J is TRBJ2-7 and V is TRBV24-1; 9 bases map to TRBD1. The CDR3 sequence is 16 residues long. CDR1 is KGHDR, CDR2 SFDVKD, per germline. The CDR3: CATSDSGQGPSYEQDF. The CDR3 nucleotides read TGTGCCACCAGTGATTCTGGACAGGGGCCCTCCTACGAGCAGGACTTC.

This CDR3 is CSVVGRANTGELFF. CDR3 in DNA: TGCAGCGTTGTCGGGAGGGCGAACACCGGGGAGCTGTTTTTT. V and J are TRBV29-1 and TRBJ2-2; 8 bases fit TRBD2. CDR1 SQVTM and CDR2 ANQGSEA come from the germline V gene. V lost 4 bases to trimming and J lost 0 bases; unmatched junction nucleotides: 1. This CDR3 region has 14 residues.